This T cell receptor beta chain was captured in a study of shared clonotypes between healthy human individuals. Turning to the study itself: CD4 naive cells filled three plates per donor, CD4 memory three, CD8 naive two and CD8 memory one.

An even split of each subset's genomic DNA across several immunoSEQ plates was performed. Sequencing was performed with immunoSEQ multiplex PCR; in TCRdb, only in-frame clones are kept and a portion is missing. Among roughly 2.2 million clones listed, 85% to 95% were seen once. Germline loops: CDR1 SGHRS, CDR2 YFSETQ. Deletions cut 1 base from V and 4 bases from J, with 15 bases between. The length of the CDR3 is 15 residues. Free of recent acute infections or vaccinations, the donors were healthy HIV-negative adults. This TCR came from a man aged 18 to 35 in good health. Some clones in this sample may be carry-over from other donors' samples. The genes are TRBV5-1 and TRBJ2-7; D tentatively reads TRBD1 or TRBD2 (6 bases each). Sequenced material: naive CD4+ T cells from PBMCs. Described subset: CD45RA+ positively selected. The CDR3 nucleotides are TGCGCCAGCAGCTTGTTCCCAGGGGAGGAGTACGAGCAGTACTTC. Translating gives CASSLFPGEEYEQYF.